Listed here are 31 T cell receptor beta chains from one sample, sequenced in a study of CD8 T cells in ankylosing spondylitis. What these receptors recognize is not known. TCRdb called the 5' RACE reads again in MiXCR, with one record for every CDR3 protein. This table has around 480,000 distinct CDR3 sequences, 15% to 20% appearing once. Overall study results and limits: For ankylosing spondylitis blood, a TCR beta motif of several highly homologous variants appeared characteristic.

The sample taken for sequencing was blood, either unsorted or a sorted T cell fraction (not recorded which). The source of these receptors is a male donor with ankylosing spondylitis.

This chain joins TRBV7-9 and TRBJ2-7; the match to TRBD2 covers 8 bases. Losses at the gene ends were 5 bases for V and 2 bases for J; bases not matched to a gene: 5. Germline V gives CDR1 SEHNR, CDR2 FQNEAQ (reference sequence). The CDR3 sequence is 14 residues long. Here the CDR3 reads CASSPKGLAYEQYF. The CDR3 DNA is TGTGCCAGCAGCCCCAAGGGACTAGCCTACGAGCAGTACTTC.

This chain joins TRBV5-1 and TRBJ2-5, with D hard to call. Trimming left V 2 bases short and J 3 bases short, with 17 bases between. Germline V gives CDR1 SGHRS, CDR2 YFSETQ. The CDR3 is 16 amino acids. DNA of the CDR3: TGCGCCAGCAGCTTAGACCCCCAGGCGGATAAAGAGACCCAGTACTTC. This translates into CASSLDPQADKETQYF.

This sequence joins TRBV6-1 and TRBJ2-5, with a weak D call TRBD1 (6 bases). This CDR3 is 13 amino acids long. The germline gives CDR1 MNHNS, CDR2 SASEGT. Trimming stripped 6 bases from V and 0 bases from J, with 8 bases between. In DNA form, the CDR3 reads TGTGCCAGCAGCACAGGGTACCAAGAGACCCAGTACTTC. Translating it yields CASSTGYQETQYF.

This rearrangement joins TRBV4-1 to TRBJ1-4, with D perhaps matching TRBD1 (6 bases). V gave up 2 bases and J gave up 0 bases, with 10 bases separating them. The CDR3 runs to 16 residues. Looked up from germline, CDR1 is MGHRA and CDR2 is YSYEKL. CDR3 bases: TGCGCCAGCAGCCAAACTAAGGGGGCAACTAATGAAAAACTGTTTTTT. This translates into CASSQTKGATNEKLFF.

The chain joins TRBV6-5 to TRBJ2-7; no definite D call. Germline V lookup: CDR1 MNHEY, CDR2 SVGAGI. V was pared by 3 bases and J by 0 bases, with 6 bases between. CDR3 length equals 13 residues. The CDR3 sequence: CASSYRVSYEQYF. DNA for the CDR3: TGTGCCAGCAGTTATCGGGTCTCCTACGAGCAGTACTTC.

This clonotype showed up just a few times. This chain connects TRBV5-5 to TRBJ1-1; D may be TRBD1 (5 bases). Germline assignment: CDR1 SGHKS and CDR2 YYEKEE (reference sequence). CDR3 length equals 18 residues. Trimming removed 4 bases at V and 6 bases at J, with 28 bases between. CDR3 bases: TGTGCCAGCAGCACCCGCCCGAAGGGCAAACCCACAGGCGCTGAAGCTTTCTTT. As protein: CASSTRPKGKPTGAEAFF. The variable domain in full, completed from reference TRBV5-5 and TRBJ1-1, reads DAGVTQSPTHLIKTRGQQVTLRCSPISGHKSVSWYQQVLGQGPQFIFQYYEKEERGRGNFPDRFSARQFPNYSSELNVNALLLGDSALYLCASSTRPKGKPTGAEAFFGQGTRLTVV.

This clonotype was detected a few times. CDR3 in amino acids: CASRQGTSPNSPLHF. CDR3 nucleotides: TGCGCCAGCAGACAGGGGACTTCCCCCAATTCACCCCTCCACTTT. The chain combines TRBV5-1 with TRBJ1-6; 7 nucleotides agree with TRBD1. CDR1 and CDR2 from the germline V gene are SGHRS and YFSETQ. The CDR3 covers 15 residues. V was clipped by 5 bases and J by 7 bases; unmatched bases: 9.

This clonotype was seen a handful of times. V usage is TRBV29-1 and J usage is TRBJ2-7; no definite D call. V was trimmed by 7 bases and J by 7 bases, leaving 17 bases between them. The germline gives CDR1 SQVTM, CDR2 ANQGSEA. The CDR3 runs 12 residues. The CDR3 loop is CSASDGTVEQYF. Here the CDR3 DNA reads TGCAGCGCGAGCGATGGAACAGTGGAGCAGTACTTC.

The chain employs TRBV20-1 and TRBJ2-7; 9 bases fit TRBD1. Germline V gene sequence: CDR1 DFQATT, CDR2 SNEGSKA (reference sequence). CDR3 length equals 17 residues. After removal of 8 bases from V and 3 bases from J, the junction contained 20 bases not matched to a gene. The CDR3 sequence is CSFWGNGPGQGFYEQYF. CDR3 nucleotides: TGCAGTTTTTGGGGTAATGGGCCGGGACAGGGCTTCTACGAGCAGTACTTC.

The chain links TRBV20-1 to TRBJ1-6; 7 nucleotides match TRBD1. The CDR3 loop spans 19 amino acids. From germline, CDR1 is DFQATT and CDR2 SNEGSKA (reference sequence). The V gene end was trimmed by 6 bases and the J gene end by 5 bases; junction bases not matched to a gene: 22. CDR3 protein: CSAPVDGQAGLLNNSPLHF. The CDR3 DNA sequence: TGCAGTGCACCTGTAGACGGACAGGCAGGACTACTCAATAATTCACCCCTCCACTTT.

In this sample, this clonotype turned up many times. The chain is built from TRBV5-1 and TRBJ2-7; maybe TRBD1 (6 bases). The V gene lost 3 bases and the J gene lost 2 bases, with 18 bases spanning the gap. CDR1 SGHRS and CDR2 YFSETQ come from the germline V gene. The CDR3 contains 16 residues. CDR3 region: CASSWWRGDITYEQYF. The CDR3 DNA sequence: TGCGCCAGCAGCTGGTGGCGTGGGGACATTACCTACGAGCAGTACTTC.

This clonotype turned up a few times. The V and J genes are TRBV7-9 and TRBJ2-3, with D possibly TRBD2 on 6 matching bases. The germline V gene encodes CDR1 SEHNR and CDR2 FQNEAQ (reference sequence). The V gene lost 1 base and the J gene lost 0 bases, with 14 bases spanning the gap. The CDR3 is 17 amino acids. As DNA, the CDR3 is TGTGCCAGCAGCTTAGTCCGAGGCGGGATTAGCACAGATACGCAGTATTTT. It codes for CASSLVRGGISTDTQYF.

This clonotype was observed many times. The V gene is TRBV5-1, the J gene TRBJ1-5; D is perhaps TRBD1 (6 bases). Per germline, CDR1 SGHRS and CDR2 YFSETQ. This CDR3 has 16 amino acids. Trimming took off 0 bases at V and 0 bases at J, with 10 bases between the two ends. CDR3 sequence reads: CASSLDGTNSNQPQHF. DNA for the CDR3: TGCGCCAGCAGCTTGGACGGGACAAATAGCAATCAGCCCCAGCATTTT.

This chain links TRBV27 with TRBJ1-6; D ambiguous. V was shortened by 2 bases and J by 8 bases, with 10 bases between the two germline ends. The germline gives CDR1 MNHEY, CDR2 SMNVEV (reference sequence). This CDR3 is built from 14 residues. As DNA, the CDR3 is TGTGCCAGCAGTTTAGCGCGGAGGTATTCACCCCTCCACTTT. Translated, it gives CASSLARRYSPLHF.

This clonotype was detected only a few times. Here the CDR3 DNA reads TGTGCCAGCAGTTTGTCGGGGACGTCAGGAGATACGCAGTATTTT. Translated, it gives CASSLSGTSGDTQYF. The V and J genes are TRBV28 and TRBJ2-3; D possibly matches TRBD1 or TRBD2 (5 bases each). The germline V and J ends were trimmed by 3 bases and 5 bases, with 15 bases remaining between them. In germline, CDR1 is MDHEN, CDR2 SYDVKM. This CDR3 is built from 15 residues. Together with reference TRBV28 and TRBJ2-3, the CDR3 gives the full variable domain: DVKVTQSSRYLVKRTGEKVFLECVQDMDHENMFWYRQDPGLGLRLIYFSYDVKMKEKGDIPEGYSVSREKKERFSLILESASTNQTSMYLCASSLSGTSGDTQYFGPGTRLTVL.

This clonotype turned up a few times. The chain couples TRBV2 to TRBJ2-1, with D unclear. The CDR3 is made up of 11 amino acids. Germline V gene data show CDR1 as SNHLY and CDR2 as FYNNEI. With 6 bases removed from V and 8 bases from J, the gap between germline ends came to 8 bases. The DNA of the CDR3 is TGTGCCAGCAGGCGTAACGATGAGCAGTTCTTC. The encoded protein is CASRRNDEQFF.

The rearrangement links TRBV5-5 to TRBJ2-4; 9 nucleotides match TRBD2. This CDR3 spans 16 amino acids. The junction had 4 bases not matched to a gene; V was cut back by 3 bases and J by 0 bases. Germline values: CDR1 SGHKS, CDR2 YYEKEE (reference sequence). CDR3 protein: CASSSLAGLAKNIQYF. CDR3 bases: TGTGCCAGCAGCTCCCTAGCGGGGCTAGCCAAAAACATTCAGTACTTC.

CDR3 bases: TGTGCCAGCAGCTTCCAAGATGAAAAACTGTTTTTT. Protein product: CASSFQDEKLFF. This chain uses TRBV7-2 with TRBJ1-4; D is unclear. V shed 3 bases and J shed 6 bases, with 5 bases lying between them. CDR1 and CDR2 from the germline V gene are SGHTA and FQGNSA. This CDR3 is built from 12 residues.

This clonotype appeared many times. The chain carries TRBV6-5 and TRBJ2-2; D unresolved. V was pared by 3 bases and J by 13 bases, with 12 bases between. The germline CDR1 and CDR2 sequences are MNHEY and SVGAGI. The CDR3 loop spans 12 amino acids. The CDR3 spells CASSYRDNRLFF. CDR3 nucleotide sequence: TGTGCCAGCAGTTATAGGGATAACAGGCTGTTTTTT.

The sample holds many counts of this clonotype. The gene calls are TRBV7-7 and TRBJ2-1; 8 bases are shared with TRBD1. The ends lost 5 bases at V and 3 bases at J; junction bases unmatched: 3. CDR3 length: 14 amino acids. Per the germline V gene, CDR1 is SSHAT and CDR2 is FNYEAQ (reference sequence). Written as DNA, the CDR3 is TGTGCCAGCAGCCAGGGACAGGACTACAATGAGCAGTTCTTC. This codes for CASSQGQDYNEQFF. Drawing the rest from reference TRBV7-7 and TRBJ2-1, the complete variable domain is GAGVSQSPRYKVTKRGQDVTLRCDPISSHATLYWYQQALGQGPEFLTYFNYEAQPDKSGLPSDRFSAERPEGSISTLTIQRTEQRDSAMYRCASSQGQDYNEQFFGPGTRLTVL.

In its sample, this clonotype was seen a few times. V is TRBV5-1 and J is TRBJ1-1; 7 positions match TRBD1. The CDR3 length is 15 residues. The germline CDR1 and CDR2 sequences are SGHRS and YFSETQ. The ends lost 3 bases at V and 0 bases at J; junction bases unmatched: 5. CDR3 in amino acids: CASSSGQNMNTEAFF. The CDR3 DNA reads as TGCGCCAGCAGCTCGGGACAGAATATGAACACTGAAGCTTTCTTT.

This rearrangement joins TRBV20-1 to TRBJ2-3, with 9 nucleotides matching TRBD2. The CDR3 extends over 14 amino acids. CDR1 and CDR2 from the germline V gene are DFQATT and SNEGSKA (reference sequence). V dropped 0 bases and J dropped 6; count of bases not matched to a gene: 4. The CDR3 nucleotides read TGCAGTGCTAGAGATCCGCGGGGGGGGGATACGCAGTATTTT. Its translation: CSARDPRGGDTQYF.

The V gene is TRBV14, the J gene TRBJ2-2; 8 nucleotides line up with TRBD1. CDR1 and CDR2 (germline): SGHDN, FVKESK. With V trimmed by 5 bases and J by 7 bases, 9 bases remained unmatched. CDR3 size: 15 residues. The CDR3 is CASSARTGRVGELFF. Here the CDR3 DNA reads TGTGCCAGCAGCGCCAGGACAGGGCGCGTCGGGGAGCTGTTTTTT.

The chain is built from TRBV5-1 and TRBJ1-2; TRBD1 aligns across 7 bases. J lost 6 bases, V lost 4 bases, and 3 bases had no gene match. Germline CDR1 and CDR2: SGHRS and YFSETQ. This CDR3 spans 12 amino acids. The CDR3 reads CASSPGTDGYTF. In DNA form, the CDR3 reads TGCGCCAGCAGCCCCGGGACAGATGGCTACACCTTC.

This clonotype was observed a few times. The chain recombines TRBV2 with TRBJ2-3, with D hard to call. Trimming removed 9 bases at V and 0 bases at J, with 10 bases between. CDR3 size: 13 residues. Germline V gene sequence: CDR1 SNHLY, CDR2 FYNNEI. As DNA, the CDR3 is TGTGCCAGGAGGTATTCTAGCACAGATACGCAGTATTTT. Amino acid sequence: CARRYSSTDTQYF.

This clonotype appeared a few times. The V and J genes are TRBV12-3 or TRBV12-4 and TRBJ1-1, with D tentatively TRBD1 (6 bases). This CDR3 spans 13 amino acids. The V gene lost 7 bases and the J gene lost 1 base, with 10 bases spanning the gap. CDR3 loop: CASTRGGNTEAFF. The CDR3 nucleotides read TGTGCCAGCACCCGAGGGGGGAACACTGAAGCTTTCTTT.

The chain combines TRBV11-2 with TRBJ2-7, with D maybe TRBD1 (6 bases). The length of the CDR3 is 16 residues. Germline V gene data show CDR1 as SGHAT and CDR2 as FQNNGV. Trimming took off 5 bases at V and 3 bases at J, with 20 bases between the two ends. The CDR3 region has the DNA TGTGCCAGCAGCCCGAAAACAGGGTTCGTGTTCTACGAGCAGTACTTC. This translates into CASSPKTGFVFYEQYF.

This clonotype occurred a few times. The rearrangement joins TRBV11-2 to TRBJ2-1, with unresolved D. From germline, CDR1 is SGHAT and CDR2 FQNNGV. The V gene lost 5 bases and the J gene lost 7 bases, with 21 bases spanning the gap. The CDR3 has 16 amino acids. CDR3 DNA: TGTGCCAGCAGCCTTATCACCGGGTTAGTGCCGAATGAGCAGTTCTTC. This codes for CASSLITGLVPNEQFF.

This clonotype was counted only a few times. This chain connects TRBV2 to TRBJ2-1; 8 bases map to TRBD1. V lost 8 bases and J lost 4; bases outside the gene matches: 4. The V gene's germline CDR1 is SNHLY and CDR2 FYNNEI. This CDR3 contains 13 residues. CDR3 DNA sequence: TGTGCCAGCGACCGGGACAGGTACAATGAGCAGTTCTTC. Protein product: CASDRDRYNEQFF.

This clonotype was observed many times. J is TRBJ1-6 and V is TRBV12-3 or TRBV12-4, with TRBD1 matching 8 bases. Trimming took 6 bases from V and 4 from J; bases not matched to a gene: 5. There are 15 residues in the CDR3. For the CDR3, the DNA is TGTGCCAGCAGCAAGACAGGGGTGTATAATTCACCCCTCCACTTT. Protein product: CASSKTGVYNSPLHF.

Only a few counts were recorded for this clonotype. The chain combines TRBV6-1 with TRBJ2-6, with D perhaps given as TRBD1 or TRBD2 (5 bases each). The V end lost 10 bases, the J end lost 0 bases, and 16 bases lay between the germline ends. CDR1 and CDR2 (germline): MNHNS, SASEGT. This CDR3 has 16 residues. The CDR3 loop is CATDLGRNSGANVLTF. CDR3 nucleotide sequence: TGTGCCACCGACCTGGGACGGAACTCTGGGGCCAACGTCCTGACTTTC.